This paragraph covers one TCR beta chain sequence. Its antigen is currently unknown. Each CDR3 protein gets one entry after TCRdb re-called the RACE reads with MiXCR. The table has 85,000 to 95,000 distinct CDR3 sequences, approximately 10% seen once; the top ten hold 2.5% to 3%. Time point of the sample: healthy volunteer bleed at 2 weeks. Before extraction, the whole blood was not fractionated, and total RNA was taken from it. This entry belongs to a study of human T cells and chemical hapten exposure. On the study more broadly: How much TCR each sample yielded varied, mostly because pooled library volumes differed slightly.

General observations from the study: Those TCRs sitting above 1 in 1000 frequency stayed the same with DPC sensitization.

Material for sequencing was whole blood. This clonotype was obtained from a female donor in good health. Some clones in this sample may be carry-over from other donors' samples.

The CDR3 region has the DNA TGTGCCAGCAGTTTCAACTCAAGAGGACAGGGGGCCGGGGAGCAGTTCTTC. Amino acids: CASSFNSRGQGAGEQFF. V gene TRBV27 combines with J gene TRBJ2-1, with 11 bases fitting TRBD1. Per the germline V gene, CDR1 is MNHEY and CDR2 is SMNVEV (reference sequence). The CDR3 has 17 residues. V lost 3 bases and J lost 10; bases outside the gene matches: 14.